The rows below give T cell receptor beta chains drawn from one sample of a study of blood T cell repertoires in COVID-19. Using immunoSEQ multiplex PCR, the repertoire was profiled, and TCRdb retains in-frame clones only, with some absent. The sample has some 180,000 clones, 75% to 85% seen once. Source material: peripheral blood. The receptors originated from a woman aged 40 to 49 with COVID-19, enrolled during active disease. Each CDR3 is given with its conserved first and last residue. Clone size is stated in some rows and not others, as once, few, many or a class when expanded.

j_call clone_size v_call cdr3_aa
TRBJ1-5 - TRBV13 CASSLGAGGNQPQHF
TRBJ2-7 - TRBV18 CASSLGLAGEQYF
TRBJ2-3 - TRBV5-4 CASSPTSGGALDTQYF
TRBJ2-1 - TRBV5-1 CASSSGLAGGGVSYNEQFF
TRBJ2-1 - TRBV24-1 CATSDPRGSYNEQFF
TRBJ2-1 - TRBV20-1 CSGGPGNEQFF
TRBJ1-2 - TRBV3-1/TRBV3-2 CASSTSGGARHGYTF
TRBJ1-6 - TRBV6-5 CASSSDRGLSPLHF
TRBJ2-1 - TRBV30 CAWTRGPGSYNEQFF
TRBJ2-3 - TRBV6-4 CASSQEGLGALDTQYF
TRBJ2-3 few TRBV7-5 CVRSLYPFERGCRDTQYF
TRBJ2-1 few TRBV3-1/TRBV3-2 CASSHGYGTSGIEQFF
TRBJ2-4 - TRBV5-1 CASSTGGWAKNIQYF
TRBJ2-1 - TRBV10-1 CASSVKAGGYNEQFF
TRBJ2-5 - TRBV18 CASSPGTGAQETQYF
TRBJ2-1 - TRBV15 CATSSSYNEQFF
TRBJ1-6 - TRBV27 CASRSPGHLSPLHF
TRBJ1-2 - TRBV7-9 CASSLGGRAYGYTF
TRBJ2-2 - TRBV30 CAWSHGYQNTGELFF
TRBJ1-2 - TRBV6-2/TRBV6-3 CASSRDKNYGYTF
TRBJ2-4 - TRBV30 CASQRQGLAKNIQYF
TRBJ1-2 - TRBV6-5 CASRTGQGHGYTF
TRBJ2-2 - TRBV7-6 CASSLESGTGMIGELFF
TRBJ1-5 few TRBV5-3 CARSLGDQPQHF
TRBJ1-5 few TRBV30 CAWSPPHYPPNRVRENQPQHF
TRBJ2-5 - TRBV6-2/TRBV6-3 CASSYWGEGETQYF
TRBJ2-1 once TRBV29-1 CSVALAGVTGEQFF
TRBJ2-2 - TRBV11-2 CASSPRGRGGELFF
TRBJ1-1 - TRBV18 CASSARSQLNTEAFF
TRBJ2-3 - TRBV5-8 CASSPHLDTQYF
TRBJ2-1 few TRBV24-1 CATRGQRVGTGDLNSYNEQFF
TRBJ1-1 many TRBV6-1 CASSDPGAGRVNTEAFF
TRBJ1-5 few TRBV7-2 CASSQTGGLQPQHF
TRBJ2-1 - TRBV2 CASNGLAGEHNEQFF
TRBJ1-3 - TRBV24-1 CATSDATGDALYF
TRBJ1-6 - TRBV7-9 CASTQGTIRSPLHF
TRBJ2-3 - TRBV27 CASSSQRAGGTDTQYF
TRBJ1-2 once TRBV10-3 CAISESTRTSLTGNYGYTF
TRBJ2-2 - TRBV5-4 CASSLGESGELFF
TRBJ2-3 - TRBV6-4 CASSRAGGWSDTQYF
TRBJ1-2 - TRBV11-1 CASSRGRTANYGYTF
TRBJ2-5 - TRBV5-4 CASSLAGGQETQYF
TRBJ1-3 - TRBV19 CASTTGGLGNTIYF
TRBJ2-2 - TRBV6-5 CASKGADSNTGELFF
TRBJ2-2 few TRBV7-9 CASRISVDTGELFF
TRBJ2-5 - TRBV19 CASRTIAGVNQETQYF
TRBJ2-3 - TRBV7-9 CASSPILGDTDTQYF
TRBJ2-1 - TRBV2 CASRIEGDSYNEQFF
TRBJ1-5 - TRBV7-6 CASSLEQGPIQPQHF
TRBJ2-7 - TRBV28 CASSKLPYEQYF
TRBJ1-5 - TRBV6-1 CASSEAAPGDRPQHF
TRBJ1-2 - TRBV19 CASSMTRSSDYGYTF
TRBJ1-2 - TRBV5-4 CASSSGQGANYGYTF
TRBJ2-7 - TRBV5-6 CASSSGPGRRESSYEQYF
TRBJ2-6 - TRBV24-1 CATSDLSGVGANVLTF
TRBJ2-2 - TRBV19 CASSPTVASNGELFF
TRBJ1-1 - TRBV3-1/TRBV3-2 CASSRSDGRAEAFF
TRBJ2-7 - TRBV11-2 CASSPLGSGSIYEQYF
TRBJ1-5 - TRBV27 CASSLVGATQPQHF